The subject of this entry is one T cell receptor (beta chain). The record originates from a study of shared clonotypes between healthy human individuals. Method: immunoSEQ multiplex PCR; TCRdb's copy keeps in-frame clones and lacks some. Here the sample spans some 2,500,000 clones, approximately 90% being singletons. Germline assignment: CDR1 MNHNY and CDR2 SVGAGI (reference sequence). Trimming removed 3 bases from V and 0 bases from J, with 14 bases in between. This CDR3 spans 16 amino acids. This chain joins TRBV6-6 and TRBJ1-1, with D unclear. The sample was naive CD4+ T cells from PBMCs. Subset noted: CD45RA+ positively selected. This sequence was found in a man aged 18 to 35 in good health. Some clones in this sample may be carry-over from other donors' samples. In DNA form, the CDR3 reads TGTGCCAGCAGTTATCCGTGGGTAGAGATGAACACTGAAGCTTTCTTT. As protein: CASSYPWVEMNTEAFF.